This T cell receptor beta chain was obtained from a study of cytomegalovirus exposure and HLA in healthy donors. Overall study results and limits: In an earlier analysis, productive rearrangement rates for most beta V segments clustered near 87% or 30%. Reported findings show TCR beta sequences accurately forecast HLA-A and HLA-B alleles in most subjects.

Per germline, CDR1 SGHRS and CDR2 YFSETQ. The junction had 7 bases not matched to a gene; V was cut back by 0 bases and J by 6 bases. The CDR3 covers 15 residues. The PCR ran on 60 Vbeta and 13 Jbeta primers. Clones were read by immunoSEQ multiplex PCR, and TCRdb kept only the in-frame ones, dropping some. Among approximately 170,000 clones, 80% to 85% were seen once, and the ten largest hold 1% to 1.5%. As concerns this clone: Its antigen is undetermined.

This receptor was obtained from a boy younger than 10 in good health and CMV-seronegative. Sequencing input: PBMCs. The V and J genes are TRBV5-1 and TRBJ1-1; TRBD1 matches 8 bases. This CDR3 is CASSLDQGASSEAFF. DNA of the CDR3: TGCGCCAGCAGCTTGGACCAGGGGGCTTCCTCTGAAGCTTTCTTT.